This TCR beta chain was recovered during a study of cytomegalovirus exposure and HLA in healthy donors. Study-level findings and limits: Presence/absence analyses assumed roughly uniform sequencing depth across donors. Looking again later, the authors saw that most CMV-associated TCR beta chains seemed HLA-restricted. Earlier findings revealed that most TCR beta V segments proved productive either about 87% or about 30% of the time.

A word on this clone: Antigen unknown.

Vbeta (60) and Jbeta (13) primers were used in the PCR. Generated by immunoSEQ multiplex PCR, the TCRdb table keeps only in-frame clones and is missing some. The sample consists of 100,000 to 150,000 clones, about a sixth of them appearing once. Germline V gives CDR1 MGHDK, CDR2 SYGVNS. The CDR3 extends over 14 amino acids. V was shortened by 2 bases and J by 4 bases, with 9 bases between the two germline ends. V usage is TRBV25-1 and J usage is TRBJ2-1, with a possible D match to TRBD1 (5 bases). The receptor was isolated from a female donor in good health and CMV-seropositive. The specimen was PBMCs. CDR3 nucleotide sequence: TGTGCCAGCAGTGAACATACAGGTTACAATGAGCAGTTCTTC. Its protein is CASSEHTGYNEQFF.